Shown below are 5 T cell receptor beta chains from a single sample sequenced in a study of control samples from healthy donors and cancer patients. Generated by immunoSEQ multiplex PCR, the TCRdb table keeps only in-frame clones and is missing some. The sample gives about 120,000 clones, around 92% of which show up once; less than 2.5% is in the top ten. Sequenced material: blood. The source of these receptors is a woman aged 45 to 65 in good health.

V usage is TRBV21-1 and J usage is TRBJ1-2; the table's D call, TRBD1, was not checked against the DNA. TRBV21-1 corresponds to a pseudogene. CDR3 length equals 13 residues. As DNA, the CDR3 is TGTGCCAGCACCGAGGACACGAGTTATGGCTACACCTTC. It translates to CASTEDTSYGYTF.

The chain combines TRBV15 with TRBJ1-5; no firm D call. This CDR3 is 14 amino acids long. In germline, CDR1 is LNHNV, CDR2 YYDKDF (reference sequence). Trimming took off 1 base at V and 5 bases at J, with 9 bases between the two ends. DNA of the CDR3: TGTGCCACCAGCAGAGTGGGCACCTATCAGCCCCAGCATTTT. This gives the protein CATSRVGTYQPQHF.

The V call is TRBV11-1, the J call TRBJ1-1; D not certain. V was pared by 1 base and J by 1 base, with 10 bases between. Per the germline V gene, CDR1 is SGHAT and CDR2 is FQDESV (reference sequence). The CDR3 runs to 15 residues. CDR3 in amino acids: CASSLGVGRNTEAFF. CDR3 sequence (DNA): TGTGCCAGCAGCTTAGGTGTAGGGAGGAACACTGAAGCTTTCTTT.

The J gene is TRBJ2-5, the V gene TRBV2; TRBD1 aligns across 8 bases. V lost 8 bases to trimming and J lost 5 bases; unmatched junction nucleotides: 13. CDR1 is SNHLY and CDR2 is FYNNEI in the germline V gene. This CDR3 is 15 amino acids long. The chain's CDR3 is CASGRDRSNLETQYF. CDR3 sequence (DNA): TGTGCCAGCGGCAGGGACAGGAGTAATTTGGAGACCCAGTACTTC.

The chain couples TRBV14 to TRBJ2-3; 8 bases line up with TRBD2. The J segment lost 5 bases and the V segment lost 2 bases, leaving 6 bases of the junction unmatched. This CDR3 has 15 residues. CDR1 is SGHDN, CDR2 FVKESK, per germline. CDR3 nucleotide sequence: TGTGCCAGCAGCCAAACCAGCGGGGGCGTAGATACGCAGTATTTT. Amino acid sequence: CASSQTSGGVDTQYF.